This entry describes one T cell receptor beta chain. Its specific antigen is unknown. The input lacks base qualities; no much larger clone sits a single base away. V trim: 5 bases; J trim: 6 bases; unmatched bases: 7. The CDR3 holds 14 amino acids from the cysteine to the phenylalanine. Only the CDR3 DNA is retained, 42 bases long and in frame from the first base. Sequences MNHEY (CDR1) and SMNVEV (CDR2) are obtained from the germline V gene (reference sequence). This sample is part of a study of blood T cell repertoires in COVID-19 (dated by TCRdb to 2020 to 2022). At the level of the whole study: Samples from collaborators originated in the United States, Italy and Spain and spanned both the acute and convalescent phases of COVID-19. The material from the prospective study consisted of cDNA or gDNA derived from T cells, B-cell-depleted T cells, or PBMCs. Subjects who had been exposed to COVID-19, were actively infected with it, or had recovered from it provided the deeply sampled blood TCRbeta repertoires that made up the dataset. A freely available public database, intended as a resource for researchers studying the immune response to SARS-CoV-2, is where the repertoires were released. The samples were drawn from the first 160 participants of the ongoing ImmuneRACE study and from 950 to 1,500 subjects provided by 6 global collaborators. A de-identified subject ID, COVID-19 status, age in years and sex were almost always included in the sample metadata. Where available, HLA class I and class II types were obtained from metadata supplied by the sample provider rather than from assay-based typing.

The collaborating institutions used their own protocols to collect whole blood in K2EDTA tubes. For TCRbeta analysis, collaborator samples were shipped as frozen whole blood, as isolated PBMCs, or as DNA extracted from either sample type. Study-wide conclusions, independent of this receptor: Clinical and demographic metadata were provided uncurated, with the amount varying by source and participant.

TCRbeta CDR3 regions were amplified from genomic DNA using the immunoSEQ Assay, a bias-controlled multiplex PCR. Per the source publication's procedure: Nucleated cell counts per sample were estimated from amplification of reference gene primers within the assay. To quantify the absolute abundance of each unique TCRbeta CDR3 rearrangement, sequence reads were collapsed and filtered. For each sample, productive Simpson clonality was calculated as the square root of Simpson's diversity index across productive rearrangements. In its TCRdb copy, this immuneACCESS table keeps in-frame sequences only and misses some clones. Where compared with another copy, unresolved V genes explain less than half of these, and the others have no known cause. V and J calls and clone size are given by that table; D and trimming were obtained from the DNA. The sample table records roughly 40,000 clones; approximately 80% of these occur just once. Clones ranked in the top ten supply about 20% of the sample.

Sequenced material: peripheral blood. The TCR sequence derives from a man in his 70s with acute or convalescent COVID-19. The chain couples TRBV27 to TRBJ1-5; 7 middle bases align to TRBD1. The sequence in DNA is TGTGCCAGCAGTAGTGGGACAGCCCGTCAGCCCCAGCATTTT. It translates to CASSSGTARQPQHF.